These T cell receptor beta chains were read from a single sample in a study of shared clonotypes between healthy human individuals. Measured with immunoSEQ multiplex PCR; TCRdb has only the in-frame clones, and not every one. Of around 1.9 million clones in the sample, 85% to 95% were seen once. The sequenced material came from naive CD8+ T cells from PBMCs. These receptors were collected from a man aged 18 to 29 in good health. Some clones in this sample may be carry-over from other donors' samples. The conserved cysteine and the conserved F or W are not part of the CDR3 here. The order of the fields is CDR3 length, J gene, V gene, CDR3 protein.

len: 14
j_gene: TRBJ2-7
v_gene: TRBV30
CDR3aa: AWSERAGVWPYEQY

len: 14
j_gene: TRBJ1-1
v_gene: TRBV7-6
CDR3aa: ASSLFARRGRTEAF

len: 16
j_gene: TRBJ2-1
v_gene: TRBV27
CDR3aa: ASSLGAGLGSSYNEQF

len: 13
j_gene: TRBJ1-4
v_gene: TRBV7-9
CDR3aa: ASSTGRISEEKLF

len: 13
j_gene: TRBJ2-7
v_gene: TRBV4-2
CDR3aa: ASSQTPSGAYEQY

len: 13
j_gene: TRBJ1-5
v_gene: TRBV15
CDR3aa: ATSEVETGNQPQH

len: 12
j_gene: TRBJ2-7
v_gene: TRBV19
CDR3aa: ASSSREGLYEQY

len: 11
j_gene: TRBJ1-5
v_gene: TRBV18
CDR3aa: ASSLDRDQPQH

len: 12
j_gene: TRBJ2-7
v_gene: TRBV5-1
CDR3aa: ASSLVDRGDEQY

len: 16
j_gene: TRBJ2-5
v_gene: TRBV5-1
CDR3aa: ASSLGNARTNKKETQY

len: 11
j_gene: TRBJ1-1
v_gene: TRBV6-1
CDR3aa: ASSPGGRTEAF

len: 12
j_gene: TRBJ1-4
v_gene: TRBV5-1
CDR3aa: ASSLAGDPEKLF

len: 11
j_gene: TRBJ2-5
v_gene: TRBV5-6
CDR3aa: ASSWGRVKTQY

len: 12
j_gene: TRBJ2-7
v_gene: TRBV11-1
CDR3aa: ASSLVRRAHEQY

len: 12
j_gene: TRBJ2-7
v_gene: TRBV7-9
CDR3aa: ASSLVGKTYEQY

len: 12
j_gene: TRBJ2-7
v_gene: TRBV5-6
CDR3aa: ASSTGGGLYEQY

len: 13
j_gene: TRBJ2-3
v_gene: TRBV7-2
CDR3aa: ASSLGGSFTDTQY

len: 12
j_gene: TRBJ2-7
v_gene: TRBV27
CDR3aa: ASTTRVGSNEQY

len: 12
j_gene: TRBJ2-5
v_gene: TRBV13
CDR3aa: ASSPDLSRETQY

len: 13
j_gene: TRBJ1-1
v_gene: TRBV7-2
CDR3aa: ASSPGAEPATEAF

len: 14
j_gene: TRBJ2-2
v_gene: TRBV11-2
CDR3aa: ASSLQSGTDGGELF

len: 12
j_gene: TRBJ2-7
v_gene: TRBV19
CDR3aa: ASSPRTVTYEQY

len: 11
j_gene: TRBJ2-1
v_gene: TRBV30
CDR3aa: AWTILAGAEQF

len: 13
j_gene: TRBJ2-7
v_gene: TRBV6-1
CDR3aa: ASSEGAGTNYEQY

len: 12
j_gene: TRBJ1-1
v_gene: TRBV28
CDR3aa: ASSFLGQNTEAF

len: 13
j_gene: TRBJ2-5
v_gene: TRBV6-1
CDR3aa: ASRGASGRIETQY

len: 12
j_gene: TRBJ2-3
v_gene: TRBV9
CDR3aa: ASSVVAGGDTQY

len: 10
j_gene: TRBJ2-5
v_gene: TRBV7-9
CDR3aa: ASSLRGPPQY

len: 13
j_gene: TRBJ2-7
v_gene: TRBV5-1
CDR3aa: ASSPAFGPTYEQY

len: 17
j_gene: TRBJ2-1
v_gene: TRBV7-3
CDR3aa: ASSIPGLAGIFSYNEQF

len: 13
j_gene: TRBJ2-7
v_gene: TRBV6-5
CDR3aa: ASKGGGLASYEQY

len: 14
j_gene: TRBJ2-3
v_gene: TRBV11-2
CDR3aa: ASSLNPAGVADTQY

len: 12
j_gene: TRBJ2-5
v_gene: TRBV7-9
CDR3aa: ASSLGPGEETQY

len: 16
j_gene: TRBJ1-4
v_gene: TRBV7-9
CDR3aa: ASSLVDYPGGPNEKLF

len: 10
j_gene: TRBJ2-2
v_gene: TRBV27
CDR3aa: ASSFSSGELF

len: 14
j_gene: TRBJ2-1
v_gene: TRBV10-3
CDR3aa: AISALTSGPDNEQF

len: 13
j_gene: TRBJ2-3
v_gene: TRBV6-6
CDR3aa: ASRTGTYLTDTQY

len: 16
j_gene: TRBJ2-7
v_gene: TRBV13
CDR3aa: ASSSPRLAGAPTYEQY

len: 11
j_gene: TRBJ2-7
v_gene: TRBV27
CDR3aa: ASSRDRGLEQY

len: 16
j_gene: TRBJ2-1
v_gene: TRBV4-1
CDR3aa: ASSQDDGVAGSRNEQF

len: 11
j_gene: TRBJ2-2
v_gene: TRBV15
CDR3aa: ATSIGKTGELF

len: 15
j_gene: TRBJ2-6
v_gene: TRBV27
CDR3aa: ASRPGGWLSGANVLT

len: 15
j_gene: TRBJ2-5
v_gene: TRBV13
CDR3aa: ASSLAASGTTQETQY

len: 11
j_gene: TRBJ1-3
v_gene: TRBV29-1
CDR3aa: SARDRSGNTIY

len: 13
j_gene: TRBJ2-7
v_gene: TRBV7-2
CDR3aa: ASSLEYRGPYEQY

len: 12
j_gene: TRBJ1-1
v_gene: TRBV19
CDR3aa: ASSIDILNTEAF

len: 13
j_gene: TRBJ1-2
v_gene: TRBV5-4
CDR3aa: ASSLDRVMMDGYT

len: 11
j_gene: TRBJ1-1
v_gene: TRBV10-2
CDR3aa: ASSAGASSEAF

len: 16
j_gene: TRBJ2-1
v_gene: TRBV7-3
CDR3aa: ASSARPLLAGESNEQF

len: 12
j_gene: TRBJ2-1
v_gene: TRBV7-9
CDR3aa: ASSPGTSRNEQF

len: 11
j_gene: TRBJ1-2
v_gene: TRBV6-5
CDR3aa: ASRGAKPSGYT

len: 13
j_gene: TRBJ2-7
v_gene: TRBV19
CDR3aa: ASSIGTGATYEQY